This TCR beta chain was found in a study of human T cells and chemical hapten exposure. The time point here: pre-sensitization, week 0. Sample treatment: therapeutic diphenylcyclopropenone sensitization with weekly scalp DPC. Library construction involved attaching unique molecular identifiers to individual cDNA molecules, which allowed quantitative, reproducible TCR counting. Each CDR3 protein is one row after TCRdb ran MiXCR on the RACE reads. The repertoire has about 80,000 distinct CDR3 sequences, around 15% of them found once; the top ten carry 4% to 6%. The sample in question was whole blood, obtained in connection with sensitization to the hapten diphenylcyclopropenone (DPC). The receptor was isolated from a woman in her forties or fifties with alopecia areata. Some clones in this sample may be carry-over from other donors' samples.

CDR3 in DNA: TGTGCCAGCAGCCCGGGAGCGGGAGGAACAGATACGCAGTATTTT. It translates to CASSPGAGGTDTQYF. This rearrangement joins TRBV6-6 to TRBJ2-3; 9 bases map to TRBD2. The V segment lost 6 bases and the J segment 3 bases; nucleotides outside the gene matches: 7. CDR3 length equals 15 residues. Germline CDR1 reads MNHNY; CDR2 reads SVGAGI (reference sequence).